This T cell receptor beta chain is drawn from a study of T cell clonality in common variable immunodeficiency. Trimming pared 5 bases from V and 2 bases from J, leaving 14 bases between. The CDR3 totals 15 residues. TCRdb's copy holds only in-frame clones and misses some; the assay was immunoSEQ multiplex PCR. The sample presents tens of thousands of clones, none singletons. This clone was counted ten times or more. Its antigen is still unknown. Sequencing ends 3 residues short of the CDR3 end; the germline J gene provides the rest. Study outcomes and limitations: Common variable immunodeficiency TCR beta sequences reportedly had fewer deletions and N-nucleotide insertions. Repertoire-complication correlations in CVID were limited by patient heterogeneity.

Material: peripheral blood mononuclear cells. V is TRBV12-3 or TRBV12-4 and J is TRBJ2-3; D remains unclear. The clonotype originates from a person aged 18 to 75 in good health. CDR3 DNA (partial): TGTGCCAGCAGTATTACCGGGTCCTTCACAGATACG. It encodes CASSITGSFTDT. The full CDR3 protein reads CASSITGSFTDTQYF.